This T cell receptor (beta chain) comes out of a study of regulatory T cells in long-lasting Graves disease. Findings and limits, study-wide: Persistent patients shared more public clonotypes (over 2,500) than new patients (nearly 1,000).

As concerns this clonotype: Its specificity is not known.

V gave up 5 bases and J gave up 1 base, with 13 bases separating them. The CDR3 loop spans 15 amino acids. Germline V gene data show CDR1 as SGHRS and CDR2 as YFSETQ. Time point noted: newly diagnosed GD, antithyroid drugs for less than 3 months. Generation of the TCR library employed RNA extracted from PBMCs. Building of the TCR beta libraries involved iRepertoire HTBI primers and Arm-PCR of CDR3 regions. Each CDR3 protein gets one entry after TCRdb re-called the multiplex PCR reads with MiXCR. Of around 470,000 distinct CDR3 sequences in the sample, 14% were seen once. The sample was also linked to a second study, of T cells in Graves' hyperthyroidism and ophthalmopathy. According to that study: Primed by the HTBI set, a first-round RT-PCR was run on the TCR CDR3.

Here the sequenced sample was peripheral blood mononuclear cells (PBMCs), taken at new diagnosis, from a patient treated with antithyroid drugs. The chain combines TRBV5-1 with TRBJ2-1; D may correspond to TRBD1 or TRBD2 (5 bases each). This sequence originates from a woman aged 50 to 60 with Graves disease. CDR3 bases: TGCGCCAGCAGTGGGGGTGGCGCGTCCTACAATGAGCAGTTCTTC. As protein: CASSGGGASYNEQFF.